The clone carrying this TCR beta chain was detected only a few times. What it binds is unknown. TCRdb itself ran the reads through MiXCR, one entry per CDR3 protein. The table has about 830,000 distinct CDR3 sequences, over 25% seen once. This specimen belongs to a study of T cell repertoires in cytomegalovirus infection. The overall study: The authors used CMV epitopes that were HLA-C-restricted (recently identified) and HLA-B-restricted (well studied). Carrying CMV and the relevant HLA type showed in public TCR beta signatures.

The study's findings and limits: HLA-C-restricted CMV-specific TCR beta clonotypes were dominant in the ex vivo response.

The CDR3 totals 17 residues. The trim removed 4 bases at V and 4 bases at J, leaving 15 bases unmatched. Germline values: CDR1 MNHEY, CDR2 SVGEGT. The TCR originated in a human donor in good health (CMV status not recorded). Some clones in this sample may be carry-over from other donors' samples. Material: cultured CD8+ T cells from PBMCs, obtained from culture after CMV antigen stimulation. The chain recombines TRBV6-2 or TRBV6-3 with TRBJ1-1; 7 nucleotides agree with TRBD1. CDR3 sequence (DNA): TGTGCCAGCAGTTCTACCCGACAGGGAAGGAATTCCACTGAAGCTTTCTTT. Its protein product is CASSSTRQGRNSTEAFF.